Presented here are 3 T cell receptor beta chains from one specimen sequenced in a study of blood T cell repertoires in COVID-19. TCRdb's table, derived via immunoSEQ multiplex PCR, lists solely in-frame clones and lacks some. The sample lists roughly 200,000 clones; 70% to 90% were seen once. The sample comprised peripheral blood. Source of these receptors: a woman over 75 with acute or convalescent COVID-19.

V gene TRBV2 combines with J gene TRBJ2-1, with unresolved D. CDR3 length: 14 residues. Germline V gene sequence: CDR1 SNHLY, CDR2 FYNNEI. Trimming stripped 3 bases from V and 5 bases from J, with 11 bases between. The chain's CDR3 is CASSELVADNEQFF. DNA of the CDR3: TGTGCCAGCAGTGAGCTTGTGGCAGACAATGAGCAGTTCTTC.

The rearrangement links TRBV24-1 to TRBJ1-1; D remains unclear. Deletions cut 7 bases from V and 10 bases from J, with 18 bases between. The CDR3 is made up of 13 amino acids. Per germline, CDR1 KGHDR and CDR2 SFDVKD. As DNA, the CDR3 is TGTGCCACCAGCCCAACATTTGAGGATGGAGCTTTCTTT. Translation: CATSPTFEDGAFF.

The chain recombines TRBV5-1 with TRBJ1-3; a possible D gene is TRBD1 (5 bases). Germline CDR1 and CDR2: SGHRS and YFSETQ. Trimming cost V 4 bases and J 7 bases, with 15 bases left between them. The CDR3 contains 14 residues. The CDR3 DNA reads TGCGCCAGCAGCGCGAAGGACACCGGGAACACCATATATTTT. It is translated as CASSAKDTGNTIYF.